The rows below give T cell receptor beta chains drawn from one sample of a study of CD8 T cells in Susac syndrome. TCRdb reanalysed the immunoSEQ multiplex PCR reads using MiXCR and keeps one entry per CDR3 protein. The table lists approximately 150,000 distinct CDR3 sequences, around 75% of them singletons. Sequencing was performed on CD8+ T cells from PBMCs. The receptors derive from a human donor with multiple sclerosis. CDR3s include the opening cysteine and the closing phenylalanine or tryptophan. D genes are given only for firm matches. Clone size is stated in some rows and not others, as once, few, many or a class when expanded.

D	size	V	J	DNA	CDR3
TRBD1	once	TRBV5-6	TRBJ1-1	TGTGCCAGCAGCTTGGCGAGCCCCGACAGGGCGCACACTGAAGCTTTCTTT	CASSLASPDRAHTEAFF
TRBD1	-	TRBV24-1	TRBJ1-5	TGTGCCATTGGGACAGGGCTAAGCAATCAGCCCCAGCATTTT	CAIGTGLSNQPQHF
-	-	TRBV19	TRBJ2-7	TGTGCCAGTAGTATAGACAGTCGAACCGGGTACGAGCAGTACTTC	CASSIDSRTGYEQYF
-	-	TRBV7-9	TRBJ2-3	TGTGCCAGCAGCCTCCGGATAGCTCCAGATACGCAGTATTTT	CASSLRIAPDTQYF
-	-	TRBV2	TRBJ1-4	TGTGCCAGCCTTCAACTGGACGGAGAAAAACTGTTTTTT	CASLQLDGEKLFF
-	-	TRBV6-5	TRBJ2-1	TGTGCCAGCAGTTATCCTTTTGTGAACCGCTTGATGTCAGAGCAGTTCTTC	CASSYPFVNRLMSEQFF
TRBD2	-	TRBV7-2	TRBJ2-1	TGTGCCAGCGAAGCGGGACGGGATTACAATGAGCAGTTCTTC	CASEAGRDYNEQFF
-	-	TRBV4-1	TRBJ1-1	TGCGCCAGCAGCCAAGGTACCACCGGGGGAGTGATGAACACTGAAGCTTTCTTT	CASSQGTTGGVMNTEAFF
TRBD1	once	TRBV12-5	TRBJ2-5	TGTGCTAGTGGTTTGGATGACAGGGCTCAGTACTTC	CASGLDDRAQYF
-	few	TRBV4-2	TRBJ2-2	TGTGCCAGCAGCCAAGGAGGGCTTGAGCTGTTTTTT	CASSQGGLELFF
TRBD1	-	TRBV5-4	TRBJ1-2	TGTGCCAGCAGCTTGGCCTATAGACAGGGGTTGAAGCCGAGAGACTATGGCTACACCTTC	CASSLAYRQGLKPRDYGYTF
-	few	TRBV13	TRBJ2-2	TGTGCCAGCACCCTTACAGGTTACACCGGGGAGCTGTTTTTT	CASTLTGYTGELFF
-	-	TRBV27	TRBJ1-5	TGTGCCAGCAGTTTGCTGGGACTCGGGTTTCAGCCCCAGCATTTT	CASSLLGLGFQPQHF
-	-	TRBV6-2/TRBV6-3	TRBJ1-5	TGTGCCAGCAGTTACTCCATTCAAGGGCCCCAGCATTTT	CASSYSIQGPQHF
-	-	TRBV5-5	TRBJ1-1	TGTGCCAGCAGCTTGCGCGAGGGACGGTTGAACACTGAAGCTTTCTTT	CASSLREGRLNTEAFF
-	-	TRBV19	TRBJ1-2	TGTGCCAGTAGTATCTCCGAGCTGGATGGCTACACCTTC	CASSISELDGYTF
TRBD1	few	TRBV6-5	TRBJ1-2	TGTGCCAGCAGTTACGCCGGGACAGGGTACGACTATGGCTACACCTTC	CASSYAGTGYDYGYTF
-	few	TRBV7-6	TRBJ2-5	TGTGCCAGCAGCTTAGTCCGAGAGACCCAGTACTTC	CASSLVRETQYF
-	-	TRBV19	TRBJ1-1	TGTGCCAGTAGTCTTGGGTCCGGGATGAACACTGAAGCTTTCTTT	CASSLGSGMNTEAFF
-	once	TRBV4-2	TRBJ1-2	TGTGCCAGCAGCTATACGGGGGGCTACACCTTC	CASSYTGGYTF
-	-	TRBV7-6	TRBJ1-1	TGTGCCAGCAGCGCAGCGGAGGACACTGAAGCTTTCTTT	CASSAAEDTEAFF
-	-	TRBV27	TRBJ2-1	TGTGCCAGCAGTTTAGGCGTCTCGGGGTGGTATGAGCAGTTCTTC	CASSLGVSGWYEQFF
-	-	TRBV28	TRBJ2-3	TGTGCCAGCGGGGGGCCGGCGGGGAGCACAGATACGCAGTATTTT	CASGGPAGSTDTQYF
TRBD1	-	TRBV7-2	TRBJ2-5	TGTGCCAGCAGCTTAGGGTTTACAGGGGGGAGTCGAGAGACCCAGTACTTC	CASSLGFTGGSRETQYF
TRBD1	-	TRBV12-3/TRBV12-4	TRBJ1-4	TGTGCCAGCAGTCGCACCCTCGACAGGGTTGAGGAAAAACTGTTTTTT	CASSRTLDRVEEKLFF
-	few	TRBV12-3/TRBV12-4	TRBJ2-2	TGTGCCAGCAGGCTCAACACCGGGGAGCTGTTTTTT	CASRLNTGELFF
-	-	TRBV12-3/TRBV12-4	TRBJ2-3	TGTGCCAGCAGTTTGGCCGGCGGGACACCAATCCCCACAGATACGCAGTATTTT	CASSLAGGTPIPTDTQYF
-	few	TRBV11-3	TRBJ2-1	TGTGCCAGCAGCTTAGGTCTTGATGAGCAGTTCTTC	CASSLGLDEQFF
-	few	TRBV7-9	TRBJ1-5	TGTGCCAGCAGCTTAGTATGGGATCAGCCCCAGCATTTT	CASSLVWDQPQHF
TRBD1	-	TRBV9	TRBJ2-2	TGTGCCAGCAGCTCGCCGGGACAGGGGTTAGCCGGGGAGCTGTTTTTT	CASSSPGQGLAGELFF
TRBD2	-	TRBV7-9	TRBJ2-1	TGTGCCAGCAGCAAAAAAAGCGGGAGTCTTGGCAATGAGCAGTTCTTC	CASSKKSGSLGNEQFF
TRBD1	-	TRBV10-3	TRBJ1-5	TGTGCCATCAGCAAACCACCGGGACAGGGGGGTAGCAATCAGCCCCAGCATTTT	CAISKPPGQGGSNQPQHF
TRBD2	-	TRBV7-6	TRBJ2-1	TGTGCCAGCAGGCCACTAGCGGGAGCATCGAATGAGCAGTTCTTC	CASRPLAGASNEQFF
TRBD1	-	TRBV24-1	TRBJ2-5	TGTGCCACCAGTGAAAGGACAGGGAGAGAAGAGACCCAGTACTTC	CATSERTGREETQYF
-	-	TRBV24-1	TRBJ2-7	TGTGCCACCAGTGACGCAGGGTCCGCCTACGAGCAGTACTTC	CATSDAGSAYEQYF
-	-	TRBV7-8	TRBJ1-1	TGTGCCAGCAGCTTACTTCGCACTGAAGCTTTCTTT	CASSLLRTEAFF
-	-	TRBV2	TRBJ1-2	TGTGCCAGCAGGTGGACAGAAGGCTACACCTTC	CASRWTEGYTF
-	-	TRBV11-2	TRBJ1-1	TGTGCCAGCAGCTTTGGGCAGATTAACACTGAAGCTTTCTTT	CASSFGQINTEAFF
-	-	TRBV20-1	TRBJ2-7	TGCAGTGCTAAGACAGTTGACTTGAGCTCCTACGAGCAGTACTTC	CSAKTVDLSSYEQYF
TRBD1	-	TRBV4-1	TRBJ1-5	TGCGCCAGCAGCCAAAGGATGGGACAGCTAAATCAGCCCCAGCATTTT	CASSQRMGQLNQPQHF
-	-	TRBV5-5	TRBJ1-2	TGTGCCAGCAGCTTGATCGACCTTGGGGATGGCTACACCTTC	CASSLIDLGDGYTF
-	few	TRBV7-9	TRBJ2-7	TGTGCCAGCAGCCCGCAACGGTCCAACCGGGAGTACTTC	CASSPQRSNREYF
-	-	TRBV7-6	TRBJ2-5	TGTGCCAGCAGCTTAGGGTACCGTTGGTACCAAGAGACCCAGTACTTC	CASSLGYRWYQETQYF
-	-	TRBV19	TRBJ1-1	TGTGCCAGTATGGACACTGAAGCTTTCTTT	CASMDTEAFF
-	-	TRBV5-4	TRBJ1-3	TGTGCCAGCAGCCGATTTGGCTCTGGAAACACCATATATTTT	CASSRFGSGNTIYF
TRBD2	-	TRBV29-1	TRBJ2-3	TGCAGCGTTGAAGACCCTGCGAGCGGGAGAAGGGATACGCAGTATTTT	CSVEDPASGRRDTQYF
-	-	TRBV30	TRBJ2-7	TGTGCCTGGACGGGACGGGAGACCTACGAGCAGTACTTC	CAWTGRETYEQYF
-	-	TRBV4-2	TRBJ1-5	TGTGCCAGCAGCCTTCTGGGCGGCCAGGCTAGCAATCAGCCCCAGCATTTT	CASSLLGGQASNQPQHF
-	-	TRBV24-1	TRBJ2-3	TGTGCCACAGAAAGCGGAGATACGCAGTATTTT	CATESGDTQYF
-	-	TRBV7-9	TRBJ2-1	TGTGCCAGCAGCTCCCCCGACGGACAATACAATGAGCAGTTCTTC	CASSSPDGQYNEQFF
-	-	TRBV27	TRBJ1-2	TGTGCCAGCAGTGGTACAGCCCTAAACTATGGCTACACCTTC	CASSGTALNYGYTF
-	-	TRBV15	TRBJ1-3	TGTACCACCAGCAGAGAGGGACAAGCAGGAAACACCATATATTTT	CTTSREGQAGNTIYF
TRBD1	-	TRBV4-1	TRBJ1-2	TGCGCCAGCAGCTACCGGGACAGGGTTTATGGCTACACCTTC	CASSYRDRVYGYTF
-	-	TRBV2	TRBJ1-2	TGTGCCAGCAGTTGGACAGATGGCTACACCTTC	CASSWTDGYTF
-	few	TRBV4-1	TRBJ2-1	TGCGCCAGCAGCCAAGATCGGGCGGGGACTGGTGAGCAGTTCTTC	CASSQDRAGTGEQFF
TRBD1	-	TRBV6-1	TRBJ2-5	TGTGCCAGCAGACAGGGGTCAAAGACCCAGTACTTC	CASRQGSKTQYF